This passage covers 28 T cell receptor beta chains from one sample sequenced in a study of regulatory and conventional T cells in RAG deficiency. Conventional CD4+ T cells were sorted from blood as CD25-low CD127-high cells. Libraries were prepared by immunoSEQ multiplex PCR; TCRdb keeps only in-frame clonotypes and omits some of them. Of about 30,000 clones listed, 96% are singletons. These data were also filed under a second study, of regulatory T cells. From that paper: Amplification used 52 TRBV primers and 13 TRBJ primers.

The sequenced sample consisted of CD25- CD4+ T cells sorted from blood. These receptors came from a human donor in good health.

CDR3 DNA sequence: TGTGCCAGCAGCTTGGGACAGGGGGCAGCTTTCTTT. Translation: CASSLGQGAAFF. The chain links TRBV5-5 to TRBJ1-1; the match to TRBD1 covers 10 bases. The CDR3 length is 12 residues. J gave up 10 bases and V 0 bases, and 0 bases lay outside the gene matches. Germline V CDR1 and CDR2: SGHKS, YYEKEE (reference sequence).

This clone was observed a single time. The chain carries TRBV5-1 and TRBJ2-1, with TRBD1 matching 8 bases. The CDR3 is made up of 16 amino acids. The germline gives CDR1 SGHRS, CDR2 YFSETQ. V dropped 4 bases and J dropped 2; count of bases not matched to a gene: 8. The CDR3 DNA sequence: TGCGCCAGCAGCCCCAGTGGCAGGGGGCCCTACAATGAGCAGTTCTTC. Protein product: CASSPSGRGPYNEQFF. The full variable domain, in which reference TRBV5-1 and TRBJ2-1 provide the parts outside the CDR3, is KAGVTQTPRYLIKTRGQQVTLSCSPISGHRSVSWYQQTPGQGLQFLFEYFSETQRNKGNFPGRFSGRQFSNSRSEMNVSTLELGDSALYLCASSPSGRGPYNEQFFGPGTRLTVL.

The chain employs TRBV5-4 and TRBJ2-5, with 10 nucleotides matching TRBD2. Germline trimming cut 2 bases from V and 4 bases from J; bases unmatched to any gene: 8. The CDR3 runs to 16 residues. Germline-derived CDR1 and CDR2 are SGHNT and YYREEE (reference sequence). This chain's CDR3 is CASSFGSGRAVETQYF. DNA of the CDR3: TGTGCCAGCAGCTTCGGGAGCGGGAGGGCGGTAGAGACCCAGTACTTC.

V usage is TRBV5-8 and J usage is TRBJ2-7, with TRBD1 identical over 8 bases. Trimming cost V 0 bases and J 1 base; bases outside gene matches: 3. This CDR3 has 15 residues. The germline gives CDR1 SGHTS, CDR2 YDEGEE. CDR3 sequence reads: CASSLEGTGSYEQYF. Here the CDR3 DNA reads TGTGCCAGCAGCTTGGAAGGGACAGGATCCTACGAGCAGTACTTC.

This chain connects TRBV29-1 to TRBJ1-2, with 9 bases lining up with TRBD1. Per the germline V gene, CDR1 is SQVTM and CDR2 is ANQGSEA. CDR3 length equals 15 residues. Trimming took 5 bases from V and 2 from J; bases not matched to a gene: 9. The CDR3 region has the DNA TGCAGCGTTCCAACAGGACAGGGGTGGAACTATGGCTACACCTTC. This sequence encodes CSVPTGQGWNYGYTF.

This clone appeared a single time. The chain combines TRBV5-1 with TRBJ1-3, with 7 bases lining up with TRBD1. With 0 bases clipped from V and 2 bases from J, the junction kept 2 bases outside the gene matches. In germline, CDR1 is SGHRS, CDR2 YFSETQ. The CDR3 runs to 15 residues. CDR3 coding DNA: TGCGCCAGCAGCTTGGAAGGGGGCACTGGAAACACCATATATTTT. Translated, it gives CASSLEGGTGNTIYF.

The chain links TRBV30 to TRBJ2-2, with 8 bases that match TRBD2. V shed 8 bases, J shed 6 bases, and the junction held 5 bases outside the gene matches. The CDR3 spans 12 residues. Germline-derived CDR1 and CDR2 are GTSNPN and SVGIG (reference sequence). CDR3 bases: TGTGCCCTTGGACTAGCTTCCGGGGAGCTGTTTTTT. Translated: CALGLASGELFF.

The V and J genes are TRBV6-6 and TRBJ1-2; 10 bases map to TRBD1. Losses at the gene ends were 6 bases for V and 3 bases for J; bases not matched to a gene: 4. Germline CDR1 reads MNHNY; CDR2 reads SVGAGI (reference sequence). The CDR3 consists of 14 residues. The CDR3: CASRGTGVYYGYTF. DNA of the CDR3: TGTGCCAGCAGGGGGACAGGGGTTTACTATGGCTACACCTTC.

The chain couples TRBV2 to TRBJ2-2; 9 nucleotides align to TRBD1. With 6 bases clipped from V and 5 bases from J, the junction kept 7 bases outside the gene matches. Germline CDR1 and CDR2: SNHLY and FYNNEI. The CDR3 extends over 15 amino acids. The CDR3 nucleotides read TGTGCCAGCAGCCAACAGGGGGCGCCGACCGGGGAGCTGTTTTTT. This codes for CASSQQGAPTGELFF.

The chain uses TRBV29-1 and TRBJ2-1, with 7 positions matching TRBD2. Germline loops: CDR1 SQVTM, CDR2 ANQGSEA. V lost 3 bases, J lost 4 bases, and 6 bases stayed unmatched. The CDR3 is made up of 14 amino acids. The CDR3 bases are TGCAGCGTTGATCCGGGACTACATTACAATGAGCAGTTCTTC. This encodes CSVDPGLHYNEQFF.

This sequence joins TRBV29-1 and TRBJ2-1; TRBD1 matches 7 bases. In germline, CDR1 is SQVTM, CDR2 ANQGSEA. V was pared by 6 bases and J by 7 bases, with 12 bases of the junction left unmatched. This CDR3 contains 14 residues. The CDR3 here is CSVKRDSTSNEQFF. The CDR3 DNA reads TGCAGCGTAAAACGGGACAGCACCTCGAATGAGCAGTTCTTC.

CDR3 sequence (DNA): TGTGCCAGCAGCGTAGTTAGTAGAGACACTGAAGCTTTCTTT. It encodes CASSVVSRDTEAFF. The chain couples TRBV9 to TRBJ1-1; D remains ambiguous. The CDR3 is 14 amino acids. Germline V CDR1 and CDR2: SGDLS, YYNGEE. The V end was cut by 0 bases, the J end by 3 bases, with 9 bases between.

The V and J genes are TRBV5-4 and TRBJ1-1; the D is unclear. CDR1 SGHNT and CDR2 YYREEE come from the germline V gene (reference sequence). This CDR3 is built from 13 residues. The V gene lost 3 bases and the J gene lost 1 base, with 7 bases spanning the gap. The CDR3 nucleotides read TGTGCCAGCAGCTCGACACGGAACACTGAAGCTTTCTTT. It encodes CASSSTRNTEAFF.

The rearrangement uses TRBV2 and TRBJ1-5, with D unresolved. The CDR3 runs to 13 residues. Trimming stripped 8 bases from V and 4 bases from J, with 12 bases between. CDR1 and CDR2 (germline): SNHLY, FYNNEI. The CDR3 DNA is TGTGCCAGCTTGAGAGTAGAGAATCAGCCCCAGCATTTT. It yields the protein CASLRVENQPQHF.

V usage is TRBV18 and J usage is TRBJ2-6; D not certain. V lost 3 bases and J 4 bases, leaving 19 bases between the germline ends. The germline gives CDR1 KGHSH, CDR2 LQKENI. CDR3 length: 18 amino acids. In DNA form, the CDR3 reads TGTGCCAGCTCACCCATCGAAGTTGGAGCCGCCGGGGCCAACGTCCTGACTTTC. This sequence encodes CASSPIEVGAAGANVLTF.

V usage is TRBV11-3 and J usage is TRBJ2-1; D gene ambiguous. V lost 1 base and J 4 bases, leaving 11 bases between the germline ends. The length of the CDR3 is 15 residues. CDR1 is SGHNT and CDR2 is YENEEA in the germline V gene. The CDR3: CASSLGAALYNEQFF. DNA of the CDR3: TGTGCCAGCAGCTTAGGGGCAGCCCTATACAATGAGCAGTTCTTC.

This chain uses TRBV5-6 with TRBJ2-2, with D unclear. Deletions cut 1 base from V and 6 bases from J, with 7 bases between. CDR3 length: 13 amino acids. Germline CDR1 reads SGHDT; CDR2 reads YYEEEE. DNA of the CDR3: TGTGCCAGCAGCTTGTACAGACCCGGGGAGCTGTTTTTT. Translated, it gives CASSLYRPGELFF.

This clone was picked up one time. This chain connects TRBV4-1 to TRBJ1-6, with 7 nucleotides matching TRBD1. Trimming took 4 bases from V and 0 from J; bases not matched to a gene: 12. The CDR3 has 19 residues. Germline V gives CDR1 MGHRA, CDR2 YSYEKL. As DNA, the CDR3 is TGCGCCAGCAGCCGCCTAATATCCAGGGGGAGCTCCTATAATTCACCCCTCCACTTT. It encodes CASSRLISRGSSYNSPLHF.

The rearrangement links TRBV5-1 to TRBJ2-5; 13 bases map to TRBD2. Germline V gives CDR1 SGHRS, CDR2 YFSETQ. V was clipped by 3 bases and J by 4 bases; unmatched bases: 9. This CDR3 has 17 residues. The DNA of the CDR3 is TGCGCCAGCAGCTCAGGACTAGCGGGAGCTATAGGAGAGACCCAGTACTTC. Encoded protein: CASSSGLAGAIGETQYF.

As for this clone: Other DNA sequences in the sample encode the same CDR3. CDR3 nucleotides: TGCAGTGCCCAGGGGAACACTGAAGCTTTCTTT. Its translation is CSAQGNTEAFF. The J gene is TRBJ1-1, the V gene TRBV20-1; the D gene is possibly TRBD1 (5 bases). Trimming took 6 bases from V and 1 from J, leaving 6 bases between them. The CDR3 sequence is 11 residues long. Germline V gene lookup returns CDR1 DFQATT and CDR2 SNEGSKA (reference sequence).

V and J are TRBV4-1 and TRBJ1-5, with 8 bases lining up with TRBD1. The CDR3 has 15 amino acids. The ends lost 2 bases at V and 6 bases at J; junction bases unmatched: 6. Germline loops: CDR1 MGHRA, CDR2 YSYEKL. In DNA form, the CDR3 reads TGCGCCAGCAGCCAAATCGGACAGGGCACTCAGCCCCAGCATTTT. Protein: CASSQIGQGTQPQHF.

The rearrangement uses TRBV7-2 and TRBJ1-2, with TRBD1 matching over 7 bases. The CDR3 length is 15 residues. With 1 base clipped from V and 3 bases from J, the junction kept 5 bases outside the gene matches. Germline V CDR1 and CDR2: SGHTA, FQGNSA. DNA of the CDR3: TGTGCCAGCAGCTTAGTACAGGGGAATTACTATGGCTACACCTTC. Amino acids: CASSLVQGNYYGYTF.

This chain uses TRBV30 with TRBJ2-7, with 8 bases matching TRBD1. The V gene end was trimmed by 2 bases and the J gene end by 10 bases; junction bases not matched to a gene: 10. Germline CDR1 GTSNPN, CDR2 SVGIG (reference sequence). The CDR3 is 13 residues long. CDR3 in amino acids: CAWSPQDREYQYF. The CDR3 coding sequence is TGTGCCTGGAGTCCCCAGGACAGGGAGTATCAGTACTTC.

The rearrangement uses TRBV7-8 and TRBJ2-7, with 11 bases that match TRBD2. The germline V gene encodes CDR1 SGHVS and CDR2 FQNEAQ. Germline trimming cut 2 bases from V and 7 bases from J; bases unmatched to any gene: 4. The CDR3 spans 14 residues. CDR3 sequence (DNA): TGTGCCAGCAGCTTAACTAGCGGGAGTTGGGAGCAGTACTTC. Protein: CASSLTSGSWEQYF.

In this sample, this clone turned up once. The rearrangement links TRBV15 to TRBJ2-5; 9 bases are shared with TRBD1. The CDR3 spans 15 residues. Germline V lookup: CDR1 LNHNV, CDR2 YYDKDF (reference sequence). The J segment lost 6 bases and the V segment lost 2 bases, leaving 7 bases of the junction unmatched. The chain's CDR3 is CATSRTPGQGQTQYF. CDR3 sequence (DNA): TGTGCCACCAGCAGAACCCCGGGACAGGGACAGACCCAGTACTTC.

This chain connects TRBV28 to TRBJ2-7; 8 positions match TRBD2. Trimming removed 10 bases from V and 4 bases from J; junction bases left unmatched: 6. Germline V lookup: CDR1 MDHEN, CDR2 SYDVKM. CDR3 length equals 12 residues. This CDR3 is CATSGGGYEQYF. In DNA form, the CDR3 reads TGTGCCACCTCGGGAGGGGGGTACGAGCAGTACTTC.

The V and J genes are TRBV6-6 and TRBJ2-1; 8 nucleotides match TRBD1. There are 14 residues in the CDR3. The germline gives CDR1 MNHNY, CDR2 SVGAGI (reference sequence). With V trimmed by 6 bases and J by 5 bases, 6 bases remained unmatched. This CDR3 reads CASRSRDRNNEQFF. CDR3 nucleotide sequence: TGTGCCAGCAGATCCCGGGACAGGAACAATGAGCAGTTCTTC.

The gene calls are TRBV5-4 and TRBJ2-3; TRBD2 agrees at 9 bases. The CDR3 extends over 16 amino acids. V trimming: 0 bases; J trimming: 6 bases; junction bases outside the gene matches: 8. Germline CDR1 reads SGHNT; CDR2 reads YYREEE (reference sequence). CDR3 sequence (DNA): TGTGCCAGCAGCTTGGGTCTGGCGGGGGGGCCGGATACGCAGTATTTT. Translation gives CASSLGLAGGPDTQYF.